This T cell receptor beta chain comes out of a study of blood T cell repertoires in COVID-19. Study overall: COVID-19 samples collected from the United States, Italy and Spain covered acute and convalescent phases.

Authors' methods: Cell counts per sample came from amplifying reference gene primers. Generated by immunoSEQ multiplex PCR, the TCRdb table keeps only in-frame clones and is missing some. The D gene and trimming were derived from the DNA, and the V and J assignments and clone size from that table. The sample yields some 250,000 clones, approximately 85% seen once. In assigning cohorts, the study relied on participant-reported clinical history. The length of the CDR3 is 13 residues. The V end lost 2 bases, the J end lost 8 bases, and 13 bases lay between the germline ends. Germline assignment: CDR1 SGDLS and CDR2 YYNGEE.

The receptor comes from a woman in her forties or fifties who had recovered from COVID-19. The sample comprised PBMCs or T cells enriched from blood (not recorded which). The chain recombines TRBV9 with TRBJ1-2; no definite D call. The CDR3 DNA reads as TGTGCCAGCAGCGTTGGGATCTCGGGAGGCTACACCTTC. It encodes CASSVGISGGYTF.